Below, 14 T cell receptor beta chains from the same sample are listed, as sequenced in a study of blood T cells in healthy people across ages. PCR was performed a second time for 7 to 11 cycles using a sample-barcoded 5' primer and a J-beta primer mix. TCRdb processed the 5' RACE reads anew with MiXCR; each CDR3 protein has one entry. The repertoire holds some 1.4 million distinct CDR3 sequences, with approximately 40% as singletons. Sequenced sample: blood. These receptors were obtained from a woman between 18 and 29 years old in good health.

The V gene is TRBV20-1, the J gene TRBJ2-7, with D tentatively TRBD1 or TRBD2 (5 bases each). The length of the CDR3 is 16 residues. Trimming left V 6 bases short and J 0 bases short, with 21 bases between. Germline values: CDR1 DFQATT, CDR2 SNEGSKA (reference sequence). Here the CDR3 reads CSALHPRDGNSYEQYF. The DNA for the CDR3 is TGCAGTGCCCTGCATCCCCGGGACGGGAACTCCTACGAGCAGTACTTC.

Ten or more counts support this clonotype. The CDR3 here is CSAHSGTYNEQFF. CDR3 coding DNA: TGCAGTGCCCATAGCGGCACCTACAATGAGCAGTTCTTC. The chain uses TRBV20-1 and TRBJ2-1; D perhaps matches TRBD2 (6 bases). Germline V gene lookup returns CDR1 DFQATT and CDR2 SNEGSKA (reference sequence). There are 13 residues in the CDR3. Trimming took off 6 bases at V and 2 bases at J, with 11 bases between the two ends.

The count of this clonotype is one. J is TRBJ2-5 and V is TRBV29-1, with D maybe TRBD1 (6 bases). In germline, CDR1 is SQVTM, CDR2 ANQGSEA. Trimming left V 4 bases short and J 5 bases short, with 17 bases between. This CDR3 has 14 amino acids. This chain's CDR3 is CSVGPTGGMETQYF. CDR3 sequence (DNA): TGCAGCGTTGGCCCGACAGGTGGAATGGAGACCCAGTACTTC.

Many counts were recorded for this clonotype. V and J are TRBV5-1 and TRBJ2-1; 10 bases fit TRBD1. The V segment lost 4 bases and the J segment 5 bases; nucleotides outside the gene matches: 6. This CDR3 contains 15 residues. CDR1 SGHRS and CDR2 YFSETQ come from the germline V gene. CDR3: CASSPGTGAHNEQFF. CDR3 in DNA: TGCGCCAGCAGCCCCGGGACAGGGGCCCACAATGAGCAGTTCTTC.

The genes are TRBV6-1 and TRBJ1-2; 7 bases agree with TRBD1. The CDR3 consists of 14 residues. J was trimmed by 7 bases and V by 6 bases; bases with no gene match: 11. CDR1 MNHNS and CDR2 SASEGT come from the germline V gene. The CDR3 reads CASREDRSMFGYTF. CDR3 nucleotide sequence: TGTGCCAGCAGGGAGGACAGGTCAATGTTTGGCTACACCTTC.

This clonotype was seen ten or more times. This chain uses TRBV29-1 with TRBJ1-2; no clear D. Germline lookup yields CDR1 SQVTM and CDR2 ANQGSEA. This CDR3 spans 11 amino acids. V lost 4 bases to trimming and J lost 4 bases, with 7 bases between them. CDR3 coding DNA: TGCAGCGTTGGCGAGGGCTATGGCTACACCTTC. Its translation: CSVGEGYGYTF.

Worth noting for this clonotype: One end of the junction varies from germline; a read error may be responsible. This chain connects TRBV2 to TRBJ2-1, with 10 bases matching TRBD2. The CDR3 is 15 residues long. Germline-derived CDR1 and CDR2 are SNHLY and FYNNEI. The CDR3 DNA sequence: TGTGCCAGCAGTGAAATAGCGGGAGGCAGCAATAAGCAGTTCTTC. This encodes CASSEIAGGSNKQFF.

The rearrangement joins TRBV5-1 to TRBJ2-7; tentative D call: TRBD2 (7 bases). Judging by the DNA end, TRBJ2-5 fits better; the J call may be wrong. CDR1 is SGHRS, CDR2 YFSETQ, per germline. The CDR3 runs 15 residues. CDR3 sequence reads: CASSLRAGAEETQYF. Here the CDR3 DNA reads TGCGCCAGCAGCTTACGGGCGGGGGCCGAGGAGACCCAGTACTTC.

In regard to this clonotype: This may be a read error: a much more frequent sequence differs by one nucleotide. This rearrangement joins TRBV14 to TRBJ2-1; 9 bases align to TRBD2. V trimming: 3 bases; J trimming: 0 bases; junction bases outside the gene matches: 3. Germline V gene lookup returns CDR1 SGHDN and CDR2 FVKESK. The CDR3 has 16 residues. The CDR3 DNA sequence: TGTGCCAGCAGCCACCATAGCGGGAGCTCCTACAATGAGCAGTTCTTC. Protein product: CASSHHSGSSYNEQFF.

This sequence joins TRBV20-1 and TRBJ2-5; tentative D call: TRBD2 (5 bases). The CDR3 has 12 residues. Deletions cut 6 bases from V and 5 bases from J, with 13 bases between. Germline V gene sequence: CDR1 DFQATT, CDR2 SNEGSKA (reference sequence). The CDR3 protein is CSAKRVGETQYF. In DNA, the CDR3 is TGCAGTGCCAAGAGGGTCGGGGAGACCCAGTACTTC.

The CDR3 loop is CASSFGESRYNEQYF. In DNA form, the CDR3 reads TGTGCCAGCAGTTTTGGAGAGAGCCGCTACAATGAGCAGTACTTC. This rearrangement joins TRBV12-3 or TRBV12-4 to TRBJ2-7; D is unclear. The CDR3 consists of 15 residues. The ends were cut back, 3 bases at V and 7 bases at J, with 19 bases in the middle.

The rearrangement joins TRBV6-5 to TRBJ2-1; TRBD2 might be the D (6 bases). V shed 5 bases and J shed 0 bases, with 14 bases lying between them. Germline CDR1 reads MNHEY; CDR2 reads SVGAGI. There are 16 residues in the CDR3. CDR3 region: CASSRRAGNSYNEQFF. The CDR3 region has the DNA TGTGCCAGCAGTCGGCGGGCGGGGAACTCCTACAATGAGCAGTTCTTC.

This chain connects TRBV5-1 to TRBJ2-5; 8 bases line up with TRBD2. This CDR3 has 16 amino acids. The V gene end was trimmed by 2 bases and the J gene end by 1 base; junction bases not matched to a gene: 7. Germline CDR1 reads SGHRS; CDR2 reads YFSETQ. CDR3 DNA: TGCGCCAGCAGCTTCGGAGCGAGCGGGGGCCAAGAGACCCAGTACTTC. As protein: CASSFGASGGQETQYF.

V and J are TRBV20-1 and TRBJ1-2; a possible D gene is TRBD1 (6 bases). Germline V CDR1 and CDR2: DFQATT, SNEGSKA (reference sequence). V lost 3 bases and J 4 bases, leaving 12 bases between the germline ends. The CDR3 has 13 amino acids. The CDR3, as DNA: TGCAGTGCTAGGGCCGGGACATTCTATGGCTACACCTTC. It translates to CSARAGTFYGYTF.